The T cell receptor (beta chain) described here comes from a study of blood T cell repertoires in COVID-19. The CDR3 totals 15 residues. Trimming left V 2 bases short and J 2 bases short, with 10 bases between. Germline V CDR1 and CDR2: MNHEY, SVGAGI. The method was immunoSEQ multiplex PCR; TCRdb's version includes in-frame clones alone and lacks a portion of them. Among about 190,000 clones listed, about four fifths were seen once. This clonotype was obtained from a woman under 40 who had recovered from COVID-19. The chain recombines TRBV6-5 with TRBJ2-1; D is perhaps TRBD2 (7 bases). Sequenced input: PBMCs or T cells enriched from blood (not recorded which). CDR3 coding DNA: TGTGCCAGCAGTTACCGGGGGGCCGCCTACAATGAGCAGTTCTTC. This gives the protein CASSYRGAAYNEQFF.